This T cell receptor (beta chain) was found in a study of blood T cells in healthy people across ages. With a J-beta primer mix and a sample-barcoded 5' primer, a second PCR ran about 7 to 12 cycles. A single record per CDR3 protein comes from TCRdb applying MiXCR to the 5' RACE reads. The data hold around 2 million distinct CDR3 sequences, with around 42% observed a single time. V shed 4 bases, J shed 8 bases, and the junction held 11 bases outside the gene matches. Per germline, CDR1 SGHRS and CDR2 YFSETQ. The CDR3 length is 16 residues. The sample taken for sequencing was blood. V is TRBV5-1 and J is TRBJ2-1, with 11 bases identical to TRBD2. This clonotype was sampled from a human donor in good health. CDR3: CASSAGPSGGIDEQFF. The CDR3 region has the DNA TGCGCCAGCAGCGCGGGGCCTAGCGGGGGGATCGATGAGCAGTTCTTC.